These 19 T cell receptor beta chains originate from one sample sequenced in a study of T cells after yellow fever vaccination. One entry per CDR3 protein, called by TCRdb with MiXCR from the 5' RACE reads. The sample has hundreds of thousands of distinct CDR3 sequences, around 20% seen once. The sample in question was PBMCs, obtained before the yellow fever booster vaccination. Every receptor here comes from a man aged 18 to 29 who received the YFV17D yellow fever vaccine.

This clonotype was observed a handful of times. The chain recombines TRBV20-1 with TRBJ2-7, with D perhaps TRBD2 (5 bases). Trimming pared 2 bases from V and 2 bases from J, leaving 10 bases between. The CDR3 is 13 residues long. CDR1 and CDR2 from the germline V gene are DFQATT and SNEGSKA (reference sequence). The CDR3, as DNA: TGCAGTGCTAGATGGACGGGGACCTACGAGCAGTACTTC. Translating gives CSARWTGTYEQYF.

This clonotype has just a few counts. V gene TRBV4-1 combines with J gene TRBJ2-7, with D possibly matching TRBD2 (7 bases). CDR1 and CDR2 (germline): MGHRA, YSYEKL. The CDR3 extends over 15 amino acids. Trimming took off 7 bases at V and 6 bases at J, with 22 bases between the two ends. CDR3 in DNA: TGCGCCAGCATGTCGGGGGGCCACCATTCAAGCGAGCAGTACTTC. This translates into CASMSGGHHSSEQYF.

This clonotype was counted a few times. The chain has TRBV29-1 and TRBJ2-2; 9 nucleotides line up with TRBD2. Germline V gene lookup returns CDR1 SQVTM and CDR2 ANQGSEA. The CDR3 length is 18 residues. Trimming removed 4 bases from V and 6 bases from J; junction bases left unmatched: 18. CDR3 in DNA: TGCAGCGTTGGTGTTCGAGCGGGGGGTCCAACGGGTGCCGGGGAGCTGTTTTTT. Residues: CSVGVRAGGPTGAGELFF.

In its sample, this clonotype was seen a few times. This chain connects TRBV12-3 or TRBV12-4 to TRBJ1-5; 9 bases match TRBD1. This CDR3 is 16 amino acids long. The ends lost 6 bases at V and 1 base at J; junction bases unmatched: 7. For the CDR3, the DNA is TGTGCCAGCAGGGGGACAGGGTCATTAAGCAATCAGCCCCAGCATTTT. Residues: CASRGTGSLSNQPQHF.

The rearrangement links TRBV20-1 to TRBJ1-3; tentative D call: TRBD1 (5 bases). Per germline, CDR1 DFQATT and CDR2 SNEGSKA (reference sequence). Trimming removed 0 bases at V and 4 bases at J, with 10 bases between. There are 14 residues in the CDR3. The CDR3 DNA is TGCAGTGCTAGAGATGTGGGGACGGGAAACACCATATATTTT. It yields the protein CSARDVGTGNTIYF.

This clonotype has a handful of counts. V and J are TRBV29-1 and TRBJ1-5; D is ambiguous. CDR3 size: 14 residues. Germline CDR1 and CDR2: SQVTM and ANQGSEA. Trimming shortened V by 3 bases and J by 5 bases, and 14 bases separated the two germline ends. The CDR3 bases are TGCAGCGTTGATAGTCAGGAGGCCTATCAGCCCCAGCATTTT. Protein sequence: CSVDSQEAYQPQHF.

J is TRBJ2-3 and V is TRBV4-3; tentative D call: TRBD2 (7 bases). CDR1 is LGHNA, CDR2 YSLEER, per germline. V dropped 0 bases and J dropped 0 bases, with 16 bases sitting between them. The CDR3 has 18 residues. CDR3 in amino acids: CASSQDLGGGLSTDTQYF. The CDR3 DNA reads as TGCGCCAGCAGCCAAGATCTTGGCGGGGGCCTAAGCACAGATACGCAGTATTTT.

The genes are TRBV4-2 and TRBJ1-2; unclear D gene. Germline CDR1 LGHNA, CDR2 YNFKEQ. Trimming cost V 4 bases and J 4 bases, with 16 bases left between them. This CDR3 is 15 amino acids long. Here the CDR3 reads CASSRDEGILYGYTF. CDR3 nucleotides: TGTGCCAGCAGCCGAGATGAGGGAATTCTCTATGGCTACACCTTC.

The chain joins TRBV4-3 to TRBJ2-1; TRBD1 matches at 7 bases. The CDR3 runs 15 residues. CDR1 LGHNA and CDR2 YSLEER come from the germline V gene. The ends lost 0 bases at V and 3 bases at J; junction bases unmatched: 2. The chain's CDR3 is CASSQEGTVYNEQFF. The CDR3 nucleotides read TGCGCCAGCAGCCAAGAAGGGACAGTCTACAATGAGCAGTTCTTC.

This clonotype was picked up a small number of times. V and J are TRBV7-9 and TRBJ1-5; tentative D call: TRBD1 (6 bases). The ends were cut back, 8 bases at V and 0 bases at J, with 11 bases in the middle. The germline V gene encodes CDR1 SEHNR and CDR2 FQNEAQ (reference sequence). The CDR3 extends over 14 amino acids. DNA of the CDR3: TGTGCCAGCTGGTCAGGGGATAGCAATCAGCCCCAGCATTTT. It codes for CASWSGDSNQPQHF.

The CDR3 sequence is CASSPGLAGGLIQETQYF. CDR3 bases: TGTGCCAGCAGTCCAGGACTAGCGGGGGGACTTATCCAAGAGACCCAGTACTTC. V usage is TRBV27 and J usage is TRBJ2-5; 14 positions agree with TRBD2. Germline V gene lookup returns CDR1 MNHEY and CDR2 SMNVEV (reference sequence). This CDR3 contains 18 residues. V lost 5 bases, J lost 1 base, and 9 bases stayed unmatched.

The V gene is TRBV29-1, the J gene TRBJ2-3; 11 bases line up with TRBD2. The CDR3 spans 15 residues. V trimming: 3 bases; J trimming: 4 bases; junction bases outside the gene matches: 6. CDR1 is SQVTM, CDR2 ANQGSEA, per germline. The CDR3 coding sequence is TGCAGCGTTGAGCTCCTAGCGGGGGGATCAGATACGCAGTATTTT. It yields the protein CSVELLAGGSDTQYF.

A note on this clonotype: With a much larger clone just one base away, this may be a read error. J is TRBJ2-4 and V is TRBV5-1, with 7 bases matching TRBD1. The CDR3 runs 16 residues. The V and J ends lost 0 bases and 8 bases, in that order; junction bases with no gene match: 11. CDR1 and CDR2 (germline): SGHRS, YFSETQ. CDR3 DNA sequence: TGCGCCAGCAGCTTGGGCAGGGGGACATCCGAGGACATTCAGTACTTC. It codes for CASSLGRGTSEDIQYF. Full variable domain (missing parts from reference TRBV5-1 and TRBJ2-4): KAGVTQTPRYLIKTRGQQVTLSCSPISGHRSVSWYQQTPGQGLQFLFEYFSETQRNKGNFPGRFSGRQFSNSRSEMNVSTLELGDSALYLCASSLGRGTSEDIQYFGAGTRLSVL.

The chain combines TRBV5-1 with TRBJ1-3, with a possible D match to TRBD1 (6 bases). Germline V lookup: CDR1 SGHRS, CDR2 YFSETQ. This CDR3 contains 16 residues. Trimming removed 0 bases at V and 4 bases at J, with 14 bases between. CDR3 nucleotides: TGCGCCAGCAGCTTGGTCGGGGGCCCCCCCGGAAACACCATATATTTT. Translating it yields CASSLVGGPPGNTIYF.

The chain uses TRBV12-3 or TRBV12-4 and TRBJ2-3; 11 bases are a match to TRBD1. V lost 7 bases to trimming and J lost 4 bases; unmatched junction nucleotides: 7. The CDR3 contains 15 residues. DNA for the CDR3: TGTGCCAGCATTTTCGGACAGGGGGCTGCAGATACGCAGTATTTT. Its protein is CASIFGQGAADTQYF.

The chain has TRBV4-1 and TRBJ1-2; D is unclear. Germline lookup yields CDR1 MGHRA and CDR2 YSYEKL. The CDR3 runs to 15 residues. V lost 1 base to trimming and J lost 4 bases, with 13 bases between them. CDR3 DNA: TGCGCCAGCAGCCAAGTTCCAGTCGAGATCTATGGCTACACCTTC. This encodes CASSQVPVEIYGYTF.

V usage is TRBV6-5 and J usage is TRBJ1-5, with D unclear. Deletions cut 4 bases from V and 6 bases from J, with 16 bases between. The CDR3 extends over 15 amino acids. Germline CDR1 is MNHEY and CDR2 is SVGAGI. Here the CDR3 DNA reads TGTGCCAGCAGTTCCCAATCTGATGGGCGTCAGCCCCAGCATTTT. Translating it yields CASSSQSDGRQPQHF.

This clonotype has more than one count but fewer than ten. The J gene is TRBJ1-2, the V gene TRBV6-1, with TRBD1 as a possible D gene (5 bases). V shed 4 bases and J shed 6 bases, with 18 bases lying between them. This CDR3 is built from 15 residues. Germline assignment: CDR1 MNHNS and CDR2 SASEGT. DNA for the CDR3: TGTGCCAGCAGTGTTTCCGGGACCCCAGTCCATGGCTACACCTTC. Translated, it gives CASSVSGTPVHGYTF.

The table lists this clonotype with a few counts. CDR3 in DNA: TGTGCCAGCAGTGACCCGGGACAGGGGTCCTACGAGCAGTACTTC. It specifies CASSDPGQGSYEQYF. The V call is TRBV6-1, the J call TRBJ2-7; TRBD1 aligns across 10 bases. The CDR3 is made up of 15 amino acids. From germline, CDR1 is MNHNS and CDR2 SASEGT. V shed 3 bases, J shed 1 base, and the junction held 3 bases outside the gene matches.